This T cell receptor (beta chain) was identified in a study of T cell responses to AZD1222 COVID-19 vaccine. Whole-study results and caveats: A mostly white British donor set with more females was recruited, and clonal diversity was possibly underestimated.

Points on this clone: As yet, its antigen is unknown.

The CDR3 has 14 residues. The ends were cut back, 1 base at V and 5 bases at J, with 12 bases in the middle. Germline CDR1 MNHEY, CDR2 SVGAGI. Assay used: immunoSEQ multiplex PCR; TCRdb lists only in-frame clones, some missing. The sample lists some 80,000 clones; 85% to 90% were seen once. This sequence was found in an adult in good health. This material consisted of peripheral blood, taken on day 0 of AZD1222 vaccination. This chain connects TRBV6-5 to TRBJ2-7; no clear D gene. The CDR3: CASSYFGPRDEQYF. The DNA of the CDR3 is TGTGCCAGCAGTTACTTTGGGCCCCGCGACGAGCAGTACTTC.